This T cell receptor beta chain was sequenced for a study of blood T cell repertoires in COVID-19 (TCRdb year 2020). In terms of the full investigation: Collaborator samples came from the United States, Italy and Spain and covered acute and convalescent phases of COVID-19. The dataset comprised deeply sampled blood TCRbeta repertoires from subjects exposed to, actively infected with, or recovered from COVID-19. The repertoires were made available in a free public database intended to serve as a resource for research on the immune response to SARS-CoV-2. Where available, HLA class I and class II types were obtained from metadata supplied by the sample provider rather than from assay-based typing. The sample metadata nearly always contained a de-identified subject ID, COVID-19 status, age in years and sex. The material from the prospective study consisted of cDNA or gDNA derived from T cells, B-cell-depleted T cells, or PBMCs. Samples came from the ongoing ImmuneRACE study (first 160 participants) plus 1,254 subjects from 6 global collaborators. Paper-wide results and their limitations: How much clinical and demographic metadata was included differed by source and by participant, and the metadata was provided uncurated.

The immunoSEQ Assay, a bias-controlled multiplex PCR, was used to amplify TCRbeta CDR3 regions from genomic DNA. On the authors' methods: The number of nucleated cells in each sample was estimated by amplification of reference gene primers within the assay. Sequence reads were collapsed and filtered to measure the absolute abundance of every unique TCRbeta CDR3 rearrangement. Productive Simpson clonality was computed per sample as the square root of Simpson's diversity index over productive rearrangements. TCRdb's version of the immuneACCESS table is confined to in-frame rearrangements and falls short of the full clone set. An unresolved V gene accounts for under half of the shortfall where checked; the remainder is of unknown origin. The V and J calls and clone size were taken over from that table, and D and trimming were inferred from the DNA. This sample has 290,000 or so clones in its table, and 75% to 85% of those were observed once. Of the sample, 4.5% to 6% falls within the top ten clones.

CDR1 and CDR2 are read off the germline V gene as MGHRA and YSYEKL. Taken from cysteine to phenylalanine, the CDR3 has 15 residues. The entry retains the CDR3 DNA only, 45 bases that are in frame from base 1. Germline trimming: 3 bases from V, 9 bases from J; junction bases outside gene matches: 10. As to this clone: Its antigen has not been determined. Per-base qualities were not stored, and no clone one base away is much larger.

The collaborating institutions used their own protocols to collect whole blood in K2EDTA tubes. For TCRbeta analysis, collaborators shipped samples as frozen whole blood, isolated PBMCs, or DNA extracted from either of those sample types. Sequenced input: peripheral blood. The TCR originated in a man aged 45-65 years with active or convalescent COVID-19. The sequence joins TRBV4-1 to TRBJ2-1; 8 central nucleotides agree with TRBD2. The DNA reads TGCGCCAGCAGCCACGGGACTAGGGCAGCGGTTGAGCAGTTCTTC. Its protein product is CASSHGTRAAVEQFF.